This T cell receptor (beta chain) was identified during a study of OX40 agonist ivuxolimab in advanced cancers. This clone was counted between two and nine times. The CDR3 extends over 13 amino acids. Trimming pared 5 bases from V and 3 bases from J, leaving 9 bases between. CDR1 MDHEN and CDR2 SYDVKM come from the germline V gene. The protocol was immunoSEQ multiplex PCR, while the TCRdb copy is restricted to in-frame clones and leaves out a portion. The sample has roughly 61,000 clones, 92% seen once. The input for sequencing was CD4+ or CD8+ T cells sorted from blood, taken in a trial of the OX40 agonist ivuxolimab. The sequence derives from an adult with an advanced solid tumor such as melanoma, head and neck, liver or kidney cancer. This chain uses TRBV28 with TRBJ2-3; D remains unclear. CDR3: CASSLPETDTQYF. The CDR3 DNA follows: TGTGCCAGCAGTCTACCCGAAACAGATACGCAGTATTTT.